Listed here are 13 T cell receptor beta chains from one sample, sequenced in a study of monozygotic twins with inflammatory bowel disease. No DNA is given; TCRdb re-called the 5' RACE reads and lists each CDR3 protein once. The repertoire table contains more than 300,000 distinct CDR3 sequences. Sequencing was performed on blood. These receptors all come from a human donor with ulcerative colitis or Crohn's disease, or a healthy co-twin of an affected twin (not recorded which).

The chain couples TRBV19 to TRBJ2-2; TCRdb's D call, TRBD1, is unchecked because there is no DNA. This CDR3 region has 19 residues. Germline lookup yields CDR1 LNHDA and CDR2 SQIVND (reference sequence). The CDR3 loop reads CASSIDRGDSITNTGELFF.

Here the CDR3 reads CASSLLAGDPYNEQFF. The V call is TRBV5-4, the J call TRBJ2-1; absent DNA, TCRdb's TRBD2 call cannot be checked. This CDR3 spans 16 amino acids. Germline V gene sequence: CDR1 SGHNT, CDR2 YYREEE (reference sequence).

J is TRBJ2-1 and V is TRBV5-1. Germline V lookup: CDR1 SGHRS, CDR2 YFSETQ. The length of the CDR3 is 14 residues. This chain's CDR3 is CASSATNSYNEQFF.

The chain recombines TRBV27 with TRBJ1-2; the D gene TCRdb calls, TRBD1, cannot be checked with no DNA. CDR3 length: 13 residues. Germline loops: CDR1 MNHEY, CDR2 SMNVEV (reference sequence). The CDR3 here is CASSKQGGYGYTF.

The V and J genes are TRBV24-1 and TRBJ2-1. The CDR3 has 11 amino acids. CDR1 and CDR2 from the germline V gene are KGHDR and SFDVKD. This CDR3 reads CATSDLSLQFF.

The chain is built from TRBV29-1 and TRBJ2-1; the TCRdb call, TRBD1, lacks DNA for checking. The CDR3 contains 14 residues. Germline CDR1 and CDR2: SQVTM and ANQGSEA. The CDR3 spells CSVVGGQGVDEQFF.

The chain links TRBV29-1 to TRBJ2-5; lacking DNA, the TRBD1 call made by TCRdb goes unchecked. The CDR3 spans 14 residues. Per the germline V gene, CDR1 is SQVTM and CDR2 is ANQGSEA. The CDR3 region is CSVSGQAWEETQYF.

The CDR3 loop is CASSQVSAANYNSPLHF. The gene calls are TRBV4-1 and TRBJ1-6. Germline V lookup: CDR1 MGHRA, CDR2 YSYEKL. This CDR3 has 17 amino acids.

The CDR3 sequence: CASSMGQGMNTEAFF. The rearrangement joins TRBV5-1 to TRBJ1-1; as DNA is missing, the TRBD1 call by TCRdb cannot be tested. The CDR3 is made up of 15 amino acids. Looked up from germline, CDR1 is SGHRS and CDR2 is YFSETQ.

The chain combines TRBV24-1 with TRBJ2-3; TCRdb designates TRBD1, a call that cannot be tested without DNA. This CDR3 is built from 15 residues. In germline, CDR1 is KGHDR, CDR2 SFDVKD. The CDR3 sequence is CATSDFLGAEDTQYF.

This chain connects TRBV6-2 or TRBV6-3 to TRBJ2-4; TCRdb names TRBD1, which stays unverified in the absence of DNA. Germline-derived CDR1 and CDR2 are MNHEY and SVGEGT. This CDR3 is built from 17 residues. This CDR3 is CASSYVVGELAKNIQYF.

The chain carries TRBV9 and TRBJ2-3; the D call of TRBD1 rests on TCRdb alone, since no DNA is present to check it. The CDR3 extends over 14 amino acids. Per the germline V gene, CDR1 is SGDLS and CDR2 is YYNGEE. The CDR3 is CASSVEGFTDTQYF.

This chain uses TRBV20-1 with TRBJ2-5. The length of the CDR3 is 13 residues. Germline CDR1 DFQATT, CDR2 SNEGSKA (reference sequence). The CDR3 spells CSARVEIGETQYF.